The clone carrying this T cell receptor beta chain came up many times. Its antigen is not identified. This specimen belongs to a study of T cells in Graves' hyperthyroidism and ophthalmopathy. At the level of the study: The authors collected peripheral blood at initial diagnosis, before any treatment.

General study findings and limits: The model foresaw ophthalmopathy a median roughly 6 months prior to onset.

The CDR3 regions of TCR beta were amplified from RNA transcripts. Initially, a first-round RT-PCR of the TCR CDR3 employed the HTBI primer set. TCRdb ran MiXCR on the multiplex PCR reads and lists one entry per CDR3 protein. Seen here are under 300,000 distinct CDR3 sequences, 13% to 15% observed once, and the top ten hold 13%. When hyperthyroidism was first diagnosed, the blood sample was taken, preceding any ophthalmopathy symptoms. V lost 3 bases to trimming and J lost 3 bases, with 18 bases between them. Germline values: CDR1 KGHDR, CDR2 SFDVKD. The CDR3 is 17 residues long. This chain connects TRBV24-1 to TRBJ2-3; D may be TRBD1 (7 bases). The sequence derives from a middle-aged woman with Graves' hyperthyroidism that later progressed to Graves' ophthalmopathy. The sample taken for sequencing was blood. CDR3 in amino acids: CATSDPTRGRETDTQYF. The CDR3 region has the DNA TGTGCCACCAGTGATCCGACTAGGGGGCGCGAAACAGATACGCAGTATTTT.